Shown below are 10 T cell receptor beta chains from a single sample sequenced in a study of tumor-infiltrating lymphocytes in primary liver carcinoma. Co-extracting RNA and DNA was done with roughly 17-31 mg of unsorted bulk tissue as input. cDNA specific to TCR beta was made from about 0.45 ug of total RNA, with a constant-region primer employed for priming. Each TCR beta library was derived from three nested multiplex PCR rounds that employed slightly modified ARM-PCR. The first two PCR rounds, roughly 9 cycles each, used TRBV1-TRBV30 forward primers and a C-beta reverse primer. TCRdb itself ran the multiplex PCR reads through MiXCR, one entry per CDR3 protein. This sample has approximately 100,000 distinct CDR3 sequences; approximately 70% occur once, and the top ten carry roughly 12%. The sample consisted of liver tumor tissue from sampling region 2. The subset: tumor region T2, inferior pole. The receptors stem from a woman in her sixties or seventies with primary liver carcinoma and hepatitis B virus infection.

On this clonotype: Sequence at one end of the junction differs from germline and may be a read error. J is TRBJ2-3 and V is TRBV11-1; TRBD2 matches 7 bases. Germline V CDR1 and CDR2: SGHAT, FQDESV (reference sequence). CDR3 size: 14 residues. Here the CDR3 DNA reads TGTACCAGCAGTTTAAGGCAGCGTGCGGGAGAGTCTCACTTT. Protein: CTSSLRQRAGESHF.

The V gene is TRBV28, the J gene TRBJ1-4; D may be TRBD1 (6 bases). Germline V gives CDR1 MDHEN, CDR2 SYDVKM. V lost 7 bases and J 10 bases, leaving 31 bases between the germline ends. CDR3 length: 18 amino acids. CDR3 region: CASKPQGQLWDYDGKLFF. CDR3 sequence (DNA): TGTGCCAGCAAACCTCAGGGGCAGCTTTGGGATTATGATGGAAAACTGTTTTTT.

The chain joins TRBV29-1 to TRBJ2-7, with D possibly TRBD1 on 6 matching bases. Germline V CDR1 and CDR2: SQVTM, ANQGSEA. Trimming removed 4 bases from V and 11 bases from J, with 24 bases in between. This CDR3 has 14 amino acids. CDR3 DNA: TGCAGCGTTGTGAGGGGGACCAATTCCTACGGGAAGTACTTC. It codes for CSVVRGTNSYGKYF.

DNA of the CDR3: TGTGCCAGCAGCTTAGAGAAGGGTGACGGCACTGAAGCTTTCTTT. Protein: CASSLEKGDGTEAFF. This chain connects TRBV11-2 to TRBJ1-1; D ambiguous. The CDR3 length is 15 residues. V shed 0 bases and J shed 4 bases, with 12 bases lying between them. Germline V gene data show CDR1 as SGHAT and CDR2 as FQNNGV.

A note on this clonotype: A single base separates this from a much larger clone, so it may be a read error. The chain joins TRBV7-8 to TRBJ2-1; 9 bases are shared with TRBD1. The CDR3 totals 16 residues. Germline lookup yields CDR1 SGHVS and CDR2 FQNEAQ. The CDR3 DNA is TGTGCCAGCAGCTTAGGGGACAGGGTTACGGTATATGAGCGGTTCTTC. Translation: CASSLGDRVTVYERFF.

The V call is TRBV4-1, the J call TRBJ2-1; 11 bases match TRBD2. CDR3 length equals 16 residues. The germline V gene has CDR1 MGHRA and CDR2 YSYEKL. Losses at the gene ends were 4 bases for V and 9 bases for J; bases not matched to a gene: 11. The CDR3 DNA sequence: TGCGCCAGCAGCCCGATAGCGGGAGGGTTTTTCAGTGAGCAGTTCTTC. Residues: CASSPIAGGFFSEQFF.

The chain has TRBV18 and TRBJ1-1; D is unclear. CDR3 size: 14 residues. V lost 2 bases to trimming and J lost 3 bases, with 10 bases between them. Germline loops: CDR1 KGHSH, CDR2 LQKENI. The CDR3, as DNA: TGTGCCAGCTCACCATGGAACAGATACACTGAAGCTTTCTTT. It is translated as CASSPWNRYTEAFF.

The chain uses TRBV11-1 and TRBJ2-1; 7 bases match TRBD2. CDR1 and CDR2 (germline): SGHAT, FQDESV (reference sequence). The CDR3 has 14 amino acids. V shed 1 base, J shed 11 bases, and the junction held 8 bases outside the gene matches. As DNA, the CDR3 is TGTGCCAGCAGCTTAGGCGGGAGCAGTAGTAAGCAGTTCTTC. Translating it yields CASSLGGSSSKQFF.

This clonotype showed up just a few times. Possible read error: a much larger clone is one base away. This chain connects TRBV30 to TRBJ2-7; 8 bases match TRBD2. From germline, CDR1 is GTSNPN and CDR2 SVGIG (reference sequence). This CDR3 comprises 14 residues. The CDR3 DNA is TGTGCCTGGTGTGTAAGCGGGAGCACCTACGAGCAGTACTTC. Translation gives CAWCVSGSTYEQYF.

To note about this clonotype: Compared with germline, one end of the junction differs, possibly owing to a read error. The chain employs TRBV12-3 or TRBV12-4 and TRBJ2-7, with TRBD2 as a possible D gene (6 bases). The CDR3 covers 16 residues. The CDR3 here is CARGFWDLGGTYVQYF. The CDR3 region has the DNA TGTGCCAGAGGTTTTTGGGACTTGGGGGGTACCTACGTGCAGTACTTC.